The source of this T cell receptor beta chain is a study of T cell clonality in common variable immunodeficiency. Overall study findings and caveats: Fewer TCRbeta clones were shared among CVID subjects than controls. Reportedly, TCR beta sequences from common variable immunodeficiency showed fewer deletions and N-nucleotide insertions.

TCRdb's table, derived via immunoSEQ multiplex PCR, lists solely in-frame clones and lacks some. The sample contains 30,000 to 40,000 clones, none of them singletons. This clone was found a few times. What it recognizes is unknown. Of CVID subjects, under 17 were female and over 25 male, mean age approximately 41. Source material: peripheral blood mononuclear cells. The TCR sequence derives from a human donor with common variable immunodeficiency.

CDR3 bases read: TGTGCCAGCAGCAACCGTCCTGGCCGTCTGGACGAG. Protein sequence: CASSNRPGRLDE. The whole CDR3 region reads CASSNRPGRLDEQYF. The V call is TRBV7-2, the J call TRBJ2-7, with D uncertain. The read ends 3 residues shy of where the CDR3 ends; the end is completed using the germline J gene. Germline V lookup: CDR1 SGHTA, CDR2 FQGNSA. CDR3 size: 15 residues. The V end was cut by 5 bases, the J end by 5 bases, with 19 bases between.